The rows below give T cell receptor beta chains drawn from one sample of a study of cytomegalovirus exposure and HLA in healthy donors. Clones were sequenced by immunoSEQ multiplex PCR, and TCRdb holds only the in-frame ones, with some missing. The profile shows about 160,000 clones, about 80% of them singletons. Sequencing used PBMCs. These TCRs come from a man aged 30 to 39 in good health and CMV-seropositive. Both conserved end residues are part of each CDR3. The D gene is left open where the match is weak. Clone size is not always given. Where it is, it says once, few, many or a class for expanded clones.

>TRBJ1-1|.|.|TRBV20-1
CRARGYEAFF
TGCAGAGCCAGGGGATATGAAGCTTTCTTT
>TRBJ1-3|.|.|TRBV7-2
CASTKTRVLDSGNTIYF
TGTGCCAGCACAAAGACCCGGGTGCTCGACTCTGGAAACACCATATATTTT
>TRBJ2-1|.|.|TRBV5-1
CASSGDFHNEQFF
TGCGCCAGCAGCGGGGACTTTCACAATGAGCAGTTCTTC
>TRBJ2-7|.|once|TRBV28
CASSRTEGYEQYF
TGTGCCAGCAGTCGGACGGAGGGCTACGAGCAGTACTTC
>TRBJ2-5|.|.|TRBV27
CASSLGETQYF
TGTGCCAGCAGTTTGGGCGAGACCCAGTACTTC
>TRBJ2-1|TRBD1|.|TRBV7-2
CASGDRSSYNEQFF
TGTGCCAGCGGGGACAGGAGCTCCTACAATGAGCAGTTCTTC
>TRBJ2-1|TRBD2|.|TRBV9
CASSVGGGTYNEQFF
TGTGCCAGCAGCGTAGGCGGGGGGACCTACAATGAGCAGTTCTTC
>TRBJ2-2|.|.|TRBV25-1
CASSDSREGEGELFF
TGTGCCAGCAGTGATTCCCGGGAAGGAGAGGGGGAGCTGTTTTTT
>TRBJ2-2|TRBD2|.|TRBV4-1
CASSQVFGGGAVTGELFF
TGCGCCAGCAGCCAAGTTTTTGGCGGGGGGGCCGTCACCGGGGAGCTGTTTTTT
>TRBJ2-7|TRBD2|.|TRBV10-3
CAIRDTVAGATYEQYF
TGTGCCATCAGGGACACGGTAGCGGGGGCTACCTACGAGCAGTACTTC
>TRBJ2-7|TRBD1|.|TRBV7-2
CASSDRTGKVNEQYF
TGTGCCAGCAGCGACCGGACAGGGAAGGTCAACGAGCAGTACTTC
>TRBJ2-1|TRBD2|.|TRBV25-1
CASSELAGGFNEQFF
TGTGCCAGCAGTGAACTAGCGGGGGGTTTCAATGAGCAGTTCTTC
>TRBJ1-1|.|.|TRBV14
CASSPRGNTEAFF
TGTGCCAGCAGCCCCAGAGGGAACACTGAAGCTTTCTTT
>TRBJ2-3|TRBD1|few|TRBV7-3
CASSSTGSTDTQYF
TGTGCCAGCAGCTCGACAGGGAGCACAGATACGCAGTATTTT
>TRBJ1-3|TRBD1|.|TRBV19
CASSTGQGEATIYF
TGTGCCAGTAGTACCGGACAGGGGGAGGCCACCATATATTTT
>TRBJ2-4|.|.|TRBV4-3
CASSQDYSVRNIQYF
TGCGCCAGCAGCCAAGATTACAGTGTTAGAAACATTCAGTACTTC
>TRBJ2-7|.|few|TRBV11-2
CASSLGRTYEQYF
TGTGCCAGCAGCCTGGGCCGAACCTACGAGCAGTACTTC
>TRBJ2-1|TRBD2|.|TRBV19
CASSTSGGHYNEQFF
TGTGCCAGTAGTACTAGCGGGGGCCATTACAATGAGCAGTTCTTC
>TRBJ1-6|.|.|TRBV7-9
CASSLTYKDSLGSPLHF
TGTGCCAGCAGCTTAACCTATAAGGACAGCCTGGGATCACCCCTCCACTTT
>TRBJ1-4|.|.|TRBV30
CAWNAALREKLFF
TGTGCCTGGAACGCGGCCCTACGGGAAAAACTGTTTTTT
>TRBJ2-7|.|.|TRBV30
CAWSVGAPYEQYF
TGTGCCTGGAGTGTAGGAGCCCCCTACGAGCAGTACTTC
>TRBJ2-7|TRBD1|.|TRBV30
CAWSGQGYEQYF
TGTGCCTGGTCTGGACAGGGCTACGAGCAGTACTTC
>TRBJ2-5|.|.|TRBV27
CASSSFLRTLQETQYF
TGTGCCAGCAGTTCGTTCCTACGGACTCTACAAGAGACCCAGTACTTC
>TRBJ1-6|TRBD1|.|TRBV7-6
CASSGTGESPLHF
TGTGCCAGCAGCGGGACAGGGGAATCACCCCTCCACTTT
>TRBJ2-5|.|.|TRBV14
CASSPGVTAGQETQYF
TGTGCCAGCAGCCCCGGGGTTACAGCGGGCCAAGAGACCCAGTACTTC
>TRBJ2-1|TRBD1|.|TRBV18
CASSRTGKVYNEQFF
TGTGCCAGCTCACGGACAGGGAAGGTCTACAATGAGCAGTTCTTC
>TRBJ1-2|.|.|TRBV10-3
CAISESFKLDTNYGYTF
TGTGCCATCAGTGAGTCGTTTAAGTTAGATACTAACTATGGCTACACCTTC
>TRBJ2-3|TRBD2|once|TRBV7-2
CASSSERGTDTQYF
TGTGCCAGCAGCTCCGAGCGGGGGACAGATACGCAGTATTTT
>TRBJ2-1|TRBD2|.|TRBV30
CASERGGRDEQFF
TGTGCCTCGGAGCGGGGGGGCAGGGATGAGCAGTTCTTC
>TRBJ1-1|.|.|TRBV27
CASTPIAAQGGTEAFF
TGTGCCAGCACCCCAATCGCGGCACAGGGAGGGACTGAAGCTTTCTTT
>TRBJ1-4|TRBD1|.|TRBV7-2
CASSRQPGQENEKLFF
TGTGCCAGCAGTCGACAACCGGGACAGGAGAATGAAAAACTGTTTTTT
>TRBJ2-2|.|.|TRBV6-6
CASSTTSNTGELFF
TGTGCCAGCAGCACGACATCGAACACCGGGGAGCTGTTTTTT
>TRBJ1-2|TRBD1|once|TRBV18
CASSPGQAERYGYTF
TGTGCCAGCTCACCAGGACAGGCAGAGAGATATGGCTACACCTTC
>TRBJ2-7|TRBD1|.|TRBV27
CASSIPGQPYEQYF
TGTGCCAGCAGTATACCGGGACAGCCCTACGAGCAGTACTTC
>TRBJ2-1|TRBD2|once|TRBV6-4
CASSDSLAGGNEQFF
TGTGCCAGCAGTGACTCACTAGCGGGGGGGAATGAGCAGTTCTTC
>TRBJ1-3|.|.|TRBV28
CASSFGGVHSGNTIYF
TGTGCCAGCAGTTTCGGGGGAGTTCACTCTGGAAACACCATATATTTT
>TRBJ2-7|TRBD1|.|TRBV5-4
CASSLQDRSSYEQYF
TGTGCCAGCAGCTTGCAGGACAGGAGTTCCTACGAGCAGTACTTC
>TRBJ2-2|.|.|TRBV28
CASLESTNTGELFF
TGTGCCAGTCTAGAGTCCACGAACACCGGGGAGCTGTTTTTT
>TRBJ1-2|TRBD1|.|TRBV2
CASSEIRQGAYGYTF
TGTGCCAGCAGTGAAATCCGACAGGGGGCTTATGGCTACACCTTC
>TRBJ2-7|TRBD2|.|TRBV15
CATSGLGVDEQYF
TGTGCCACCAGCGGACTAGGTGTCGACGAGCAGTACTTC